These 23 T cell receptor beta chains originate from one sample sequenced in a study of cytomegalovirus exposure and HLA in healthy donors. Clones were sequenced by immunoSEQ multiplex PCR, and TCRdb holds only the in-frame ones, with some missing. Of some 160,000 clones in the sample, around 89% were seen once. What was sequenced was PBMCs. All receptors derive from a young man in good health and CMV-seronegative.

The CDR3 spells CASSELYNEQFF. CDR3 DNA: TGCGCCAGCAGCGAGCTTTACAATGAGCAGTTCTTC. The chain recombines TRBV10-2 with TRBJ2-1; D is unresolved. V was cut by 6 bases and J by 4 bases, with 7 bases left in between. The CDR3 sequence is 12 residues long. Germline lookup yields CDR1 WSHSY and CDR2 SAAADI.

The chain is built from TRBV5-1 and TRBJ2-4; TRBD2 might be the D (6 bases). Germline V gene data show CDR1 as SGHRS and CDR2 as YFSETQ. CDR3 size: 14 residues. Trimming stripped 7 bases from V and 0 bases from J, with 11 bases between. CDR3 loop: CASGPAGAKNIQYF. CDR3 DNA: TGCGCCAGCGGGCCAGCGGGAGCCAAAAACATTCAGTACTTC.

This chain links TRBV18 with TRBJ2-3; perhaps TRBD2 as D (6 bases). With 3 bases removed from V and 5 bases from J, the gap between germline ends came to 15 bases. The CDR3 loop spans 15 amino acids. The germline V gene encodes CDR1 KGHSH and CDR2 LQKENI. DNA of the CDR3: TGTGCCAGCTCACCTTTACAAGACGGGGGAGATACGCAGTATTTT. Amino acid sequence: CASSPLQDGGDTQYF.

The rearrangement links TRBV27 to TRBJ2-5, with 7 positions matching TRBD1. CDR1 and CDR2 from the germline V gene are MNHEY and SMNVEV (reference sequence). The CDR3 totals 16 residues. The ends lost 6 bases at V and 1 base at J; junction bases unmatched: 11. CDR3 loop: CASSNTGDTFQETQYF. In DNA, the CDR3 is TGTGCCAGCAGCAACACAGGGGACACCTTCCAAGAGACCCAGTACTTC.

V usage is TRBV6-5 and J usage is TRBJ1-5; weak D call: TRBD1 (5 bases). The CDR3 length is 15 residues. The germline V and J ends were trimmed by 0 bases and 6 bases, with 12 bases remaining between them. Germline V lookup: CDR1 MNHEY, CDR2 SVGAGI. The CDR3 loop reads CASSYSFAGGQPQHF. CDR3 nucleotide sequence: TGTGCCAGCAGTTACTCTTTCGCGGGGGGTCAGCCCCAGCATTTT.

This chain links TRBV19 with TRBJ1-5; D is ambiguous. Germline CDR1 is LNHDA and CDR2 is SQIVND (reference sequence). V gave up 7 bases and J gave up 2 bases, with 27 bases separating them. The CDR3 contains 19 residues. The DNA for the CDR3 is TGTGCCAGTATGGAGGAATGGGAAGCGCTGGGCCGGGGCAATCAGCCCCAGCATTTT. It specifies CASMEEWEALGRGNQPQHF.

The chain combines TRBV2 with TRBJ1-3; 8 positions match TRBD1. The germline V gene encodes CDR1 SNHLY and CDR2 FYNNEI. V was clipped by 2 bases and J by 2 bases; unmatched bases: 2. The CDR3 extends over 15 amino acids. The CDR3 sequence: CASSERTGPGNTIYF. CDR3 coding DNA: TGTGCCAGCAGTGAAAGGACAGGGCCTGGAAACACCATATATTTT.

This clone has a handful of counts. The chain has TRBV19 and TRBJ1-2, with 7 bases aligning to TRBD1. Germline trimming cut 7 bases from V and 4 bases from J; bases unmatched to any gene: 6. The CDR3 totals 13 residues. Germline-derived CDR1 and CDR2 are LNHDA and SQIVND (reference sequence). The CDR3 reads CASTQGWIYGYTF. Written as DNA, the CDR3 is TGTGCCAGTACACAGGGGTGGATCTATGGCTACACCTTC.

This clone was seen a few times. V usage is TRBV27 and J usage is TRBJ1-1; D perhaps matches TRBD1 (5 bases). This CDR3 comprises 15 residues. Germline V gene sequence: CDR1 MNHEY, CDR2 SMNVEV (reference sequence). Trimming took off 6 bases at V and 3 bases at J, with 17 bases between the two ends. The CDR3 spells CASRPRGVSDTEAFF. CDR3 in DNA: TGTGCCAGCAGGCCGCGGGGGGTTTCGGACACTGAAGCTTTCTTT.

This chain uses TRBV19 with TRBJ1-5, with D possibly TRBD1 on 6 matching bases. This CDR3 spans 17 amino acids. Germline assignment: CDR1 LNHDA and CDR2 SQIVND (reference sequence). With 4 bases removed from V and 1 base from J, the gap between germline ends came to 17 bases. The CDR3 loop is CASSTATGRRSNQPQHF. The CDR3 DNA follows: TGTGCCAGTAGTACCGCAACAGGGAGACGGAGCAATCAGCCCCAGCATTTT.

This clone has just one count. Here the CDR3 reads CSVSSRGNNEQFF. The CDR3 DNA follows: TGCAGCGTTTCCTCTCGGGGGAACAATGAGCAGTTCTTC. The chain couples TRBV29-1 to TRBJ2-1; a weak D match, TRBD2 (6 bases). The CDR3 has 13 residues. Deletions cut 5 bases from V and 5 bases from J, with 13 bases between. Germline CDR1 SQVTM, CDR2 ANQGSEA.

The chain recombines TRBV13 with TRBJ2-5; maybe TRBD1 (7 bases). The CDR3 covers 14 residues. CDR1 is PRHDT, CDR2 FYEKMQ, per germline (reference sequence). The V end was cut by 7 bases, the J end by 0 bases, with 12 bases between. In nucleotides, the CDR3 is TGTGCCAGCAATCGCGGGACAGACCAAGAGACCCAGTACTTC. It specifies CASNRGTDQETQYF.

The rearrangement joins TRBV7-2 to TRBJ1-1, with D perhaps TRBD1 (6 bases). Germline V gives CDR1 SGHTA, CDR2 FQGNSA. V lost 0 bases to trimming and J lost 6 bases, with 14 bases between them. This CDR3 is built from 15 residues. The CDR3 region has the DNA TGTGCCAGCAGCTTAGCGCCAGGGGCGACCGCTGAAGCTTTCTTT. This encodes CASSLAPGATAEAFF.

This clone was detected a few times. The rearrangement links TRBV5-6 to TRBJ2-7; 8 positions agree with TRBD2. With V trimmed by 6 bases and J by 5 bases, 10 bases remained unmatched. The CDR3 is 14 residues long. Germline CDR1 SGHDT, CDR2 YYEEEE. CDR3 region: CASNIRAGAHEQYF. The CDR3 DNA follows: TGTGCCAGCAATATAAGAGCGGGAGCCCACGAGCAGTACTTC. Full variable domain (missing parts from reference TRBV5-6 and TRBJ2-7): DAGVTQSPTHLIKTRGQQVTLRCSPKSGHDTVSWYQQALGQGPQFIFQYYEEEERQRGNFPDRFSGHQFPNYSSELNVNALLLGDSALYLCASNIRAGAHEQYFGPGTRLTVT.

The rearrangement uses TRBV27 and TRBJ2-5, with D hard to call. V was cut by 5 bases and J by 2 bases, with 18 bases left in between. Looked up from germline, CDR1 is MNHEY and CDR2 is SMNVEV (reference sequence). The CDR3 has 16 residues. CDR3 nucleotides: TGTGCCAGCAGTCCGGAAACATGGAGACTTCAAGAGACCCAGTACTTC. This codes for CASSPETWRLQETQYF.

CDR3 loop: CAISSGVTGELFF. Here the CDR3 DNA reads TGTGCCATCAGTTCGGGGGTAACCGGGGAGCTGTTTTTT. This chain connects TRBV10-3 to TRBJ2-2; a weak D match, TRBD2 (6 bases). Germline lookup yields CDR1 ENHRY and CDR2 SYGVKD. There are 13 residues in the CDR3. V dropped 5 bases and J dropped 5 bases, with 9 bases sitting between them.

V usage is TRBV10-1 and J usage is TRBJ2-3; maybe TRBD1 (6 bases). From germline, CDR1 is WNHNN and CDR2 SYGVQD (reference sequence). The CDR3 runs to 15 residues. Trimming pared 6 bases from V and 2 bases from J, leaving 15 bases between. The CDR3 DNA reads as TGCGCCAGCAGCGCCGGACAGCCATCCACAGATACGCAGTATTTT. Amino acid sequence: CASSAGQPSTDTQYF.

This chain's CDR3 is CASSQVVSGGTYTGELFF. The CDR3 coding sequence is TGTGCCAGCAGCCAAGTCGTGAGCGGGGGGACTTACACCGGGGAGCTGTTTTTT. The chain uses TRBV4-2 and TRBJ2-2; 9 bases agree with TRBD2. This CDR3 is built from 18 residues. Germline loops: CDR1 LGHNA, CDR2 YNFKEQ. The ends lost 1 base at V and 3 bases at J; junction bases unmatched: 9.

The chain's CDR3 is CASSGGLAVNEQFF. In DNA form, the CDR3 reads TGTGCCAGCTCTGGGGGACTAGCGGTAAATGAGCAGTTCTTC. The chain couples TRBV27 to TRBJ2-1; 11 nucleotides line up with TRBD2. V was pared by 8 bases and J by 7 bases, with 7 bases of the junction left unmatched. Germline CDR1 and CDR2: MNHEY and SMNVEV (reference sequence). This CDR3 has 14 amino acids.

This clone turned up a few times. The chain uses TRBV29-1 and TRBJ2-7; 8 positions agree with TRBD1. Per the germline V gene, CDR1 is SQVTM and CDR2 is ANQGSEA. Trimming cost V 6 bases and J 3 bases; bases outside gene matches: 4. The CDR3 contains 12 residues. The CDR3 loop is CSVGTGIYEQYF. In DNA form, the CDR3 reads TGCAGCGTAGGGACAGGAATCTACGAGCAGTACTTC.

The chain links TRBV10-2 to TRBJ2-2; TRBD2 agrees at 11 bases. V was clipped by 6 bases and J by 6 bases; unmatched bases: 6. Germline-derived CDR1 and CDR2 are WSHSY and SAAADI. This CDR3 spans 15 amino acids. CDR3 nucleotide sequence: TGCGCCAGCAGACTAGCGGGGGAGTGGGCCGGGGAGCTGTTTTTT. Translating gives CASRLAGEWAGELFF.

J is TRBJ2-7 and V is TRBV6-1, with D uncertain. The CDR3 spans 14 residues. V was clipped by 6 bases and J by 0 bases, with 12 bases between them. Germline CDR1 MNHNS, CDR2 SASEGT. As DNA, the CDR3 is TGTGCCAGCAGCGAGAGAGCTTCCTCCTACGAGCAGTACTTC. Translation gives CASSERASSYEQYF.

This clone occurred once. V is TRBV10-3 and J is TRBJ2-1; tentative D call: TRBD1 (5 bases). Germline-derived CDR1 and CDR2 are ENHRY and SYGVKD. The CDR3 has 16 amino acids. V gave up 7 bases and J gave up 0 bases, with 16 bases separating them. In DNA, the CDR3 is TGTGCCATCAAGGACACCAGACGAAGCTCCTACAATGAGCAGTTCTTC. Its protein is CAIKDTRRSSYNEQFF.